This T cell receptor beta chain was captured by sequencing in a study of blood T cell repertoires in COVID-19. Germline loops: CDR1 MNHEY, CDR2 SVGAGI. Trimming cost V 8 bases and J 3 bases, with 13 bases left between them. The CDR3 is 13 amino acids. The protocol was immunoSEQ multiplex PCR, while the TCRdb copy is restricted to in-frame clones and leaves out a portion. Here the sample spans tens of thousands of clones, roughly 84% being singletons. This receptor was obtained from a woman at least 80 years old with acute or convalescent COVID-19. The chain is built from TRBV6-5 and TRBJ1-1; no clear D gene. The sample was peripheral blood. As DNA, the CDR3 is TGTGCCAGCGCCAACGTCGAGGACACTGAAGCTTTCTTT. It is translated as CASANVEDTEAFF.